A selection of T cell receptor beta chains follows, all from one sample in a study of blood T cell repertoires in COVID-19. Produced via immunoSEQ multiplex PCR; TCRdb's table is partial and in-frame only. The sample consists of roughly 39,000 clones, around 85% of them appearing once. The specimen was peripheral blood. Source of these receptors: a human donor in a cohort sampled during active COVID-19. Each CDR3 is given with its conserved first and last residue. The D gene is left open where the match is weak. Some rows mark clone size as missing; the rest say once, few, many or name a class of expanded clone.

j_gene: TRBJ2-3; v_gene: TRBV6-2/TRBV6-3; d_gene: TRBD1; abundance: -; CDR3aa: CASSPGTGHRTDTQYF; CDR3nt: TGTGCCAGCAGTCCCGGGACAGGACATCGCACAGATACGCAGTATTTT
j_gene: TRBJ1-1; v_gene: TRBV25-1; d_gene: -; abundance: -; CDR3aa: CASSVVGGPEAFF; CDR3nt: TGTGCCAGCAGTGTTGTGGGGGGTCCTGAAGCTTTCTTT
j_gene: TRBJ2-3; v_gene: TRBV10-3; d_gene: -; abundance: -; CDR3aa: CAISVSGGDTQYF; CDR3nt: TGTGCCATCAGTGTTAGCGGAGGAGATACGCAGTATTTT
j_gene: TRBJ2-2; v_gene: TRBV11-1; d_gene: -; abundance: -; CDR3aa: CASSPGVPGELFF; CDR3nt: TGTGCCAGCAGCCCAGGGGTCCCCGGGGAGCTGTTTTTT
j_gene: TRBJ1-1; v_gene: TRBV2; d_gene: -; abundance: -; CDR3aa: CASSNGRNTEAFF; CDR3nt: TGTGCCAGCAGTAATGGGAGGAACACTGAAGCTTTCTTT
j_gene: TRBJ2-1; v_gene: TRBV5-1; d_gene: TRBD1; abundance: -; CDR3aa: CASSVGQGAYNEQFF; CDR3nt: TGCGCCAGCAGCGTCGGACAGGGGGCGTACAATGAGCAGTTCTTC
j_gene: TRBJ2-3; v_gene: TRBV15; d_gene: TRBD1; abundance: -; CDR3aa: CATSRGGQGAKTADTQYF; CDR3nt: TGTGCCACCAGCAGAGGGGGCCAGGGGGCAAAGACCGCAGATACGCAGTATTTT
j_gene: TRBJ2-7; v_gene: TRBV6-5; d_gene: TRBD2; abundance: -; CDR3aa: CASSLAGPYEQYF; CDR3nt: TGTGCCAGCAGTTTAGCGGGACCCTACGAGCAGTACTTC
j_gene: TRBJ2-1; v_gene: TRBV3-1/TRBV3-2; d_gene: TRBD2; abundance: few; CDR3aa: CASSLGLAGGPGEQFF; CDR3nt: TGTGCCAGCAGCCTCGGACTAGCGGGAGGGCCGGGTGAGCAGTTCTTC
j_gene: TRBJ2-1; v_gene: TRBV5-6; d_gene: -; abundance: -; CDR3aa: CASSFSRLHYNEQFF; CDR3nt: TGTGCCAGCAGCTTCAGCAGGCTCCACTACAATGAGCAGTTCTTC
j_gene: TRBJ2-1; v_gene: TRBV6-5; d_gene: -; abundance: -; CDR3aa: CANQPRCSYNEQFF; CDR3nt: TGTGCCAACCAGCCCAGGTGCTCCTACAATGAGCAGTTCTTC
j_gene: TRBJ2-7; v_gene: TRBV10-1; d_gene: TRBD1; abundance: -; CDR3aa: CASRLRGQYYEQYF; CDR3nt: TGCGCCAGCAGACTCCGGGGACAGTACTACGAGCAGTACTTC
j_gene: TRBJ2-2; v_gene: TRBV9; d_gene: TRBD2; abundance: -; CDR3aa: CASSVAGGGLYTGELFF; CDR3nt: TGTGCCAGCAGCGTAGCCGGCGGGGGGCTGTACACCGGGGAGCTGTTTTTT
j_gene: TRBJ2-3; v_gene: TRBV5-4; d_gene: -; abundance: -; CDR3aa: CASSLAHLGTDTQYF; CDR3nt: TGTGCCAGCAGCTTGGCACACCTTGGCACAGATACGCAGTATTTT
j_gene: TRBJ2-1; v_gene: TRBV7-2; d_gene: TRBD2; abundance: -; CDR3aa: CASSPRVRGSSYNEQFF; CDR3nt: TGTGCCAGCAGCCCCCGGGTGCGGGGGAGCTCCTACAATGAGCAGTTCTTC
j_gene: TRBJ1-3; v_gene: TRBV30; d_gene: -; abundance: -; CDR3aa: CAWSVGGSGNTIYF; CDR3nt: TGTGCCTGGAGTGTAGGCGGGTCTGGAAACACCATATATTTT
j_gene: TRBJ2-1; v_gene: TRBV15; d_gene: -; abundance: -; CDR3aa: CATSRDRGFRGQWNEQFF; CDR3nt: TGTGCCACCAGCAGAGATAGGGGTTTCAGGGGACAATGGAATGAGCAGTTCTTC
j_gene: TRBJ1-2; v_gene: TRBV27; d_gene: TRBD1; abundance: once; CDR3aa: CASRLLEGAQGYTF; CDR3nt: TGTGCCAGCAGACTACTGGAGGGGGCGCAGGGCTACACCTTC
j_gene: TRBJ2-4; v_gene: TRBV19; d_gene: TRBD2; abundance: few; CDR3aa: CASSSVGRAPKNIQYF; CDR3nt: TGTGCCAGTAGTAGCGTTGGGAGGGCCCCCAAAAACATTCAGTACTTC
j_gene: TRBJ1-4; v_gene: TRBV12-3/TRBV12-4; d_gene: -; abundance: once; CDR3aa: CASSKGVEKLFF; CDR3nt: TGTGCCAGCAGTAAAGGGGTTGAAAAACTGTTTTTT
j_gene: TRBJ1-4; v_gene: TRBV30; d_gene: -; abundance: -; CDR3aa: CAWSVPTGRGEKLFF; CDR3nt: TGTGCCTGGAGTGTCCCCACAGGGAGGGGTGAAAAACTGTTTTTT
j_gene: TRBJ2-3; v_gene: TRBV11-3; d_gene: TRBD2; abundance: -; CDR3aa: CASSSSGGAADTQYF; CDR3nt: TGTGCCAGCAGCTCTAGCGGGGGAGCGGCAGATACGCAGTATTTT
j_gene: TRBJ1-1; v_gene: TRBV13; d_gene: -; abundance: -; CDR3aa: CASSLGPGLNTEAFF; CDR3nt: TGTGCCAGCAGCTTAGGCCCAGGCTTGAACACTGAAGCTTTCTTT
j_gene: TRBJ1-3; v_gene: TRBV5-1; d_gene: TRBD1; abundance: once; CDR3aa: CASSSGQAFSGNTIYF; CDR3nt: TGCGCCAGCAGCTCGGGACAGGCATTCTCTGGAAACACCATATATTTT
j_gene: TRBJ1-1; v_gene: TRBV11-2; d_gene: -; abundance: -; CDR3aa: CASSPRRDEAFF; CDR3nt: TGTGCCAGCAGTCCCCGAAGAGATGAAGCTTTCTTT
j_gene: TRBJ2-5; v_gene: TRBV2; d_gene: -; abundance: once; CDR3aa: CASHNMNQETQYF; CDR3nt: TGTGCCAGCCACAACATGAACCAAGAGACCCAGTACTTC
j_gene: TRBJ1-6; v_gene: TRBV4-1; d_gene: TRBD1; abundance: -; CDR3aa: CASSQGTGHNSPLHF; CDR3nt: TGCGCCAGCAGCCAGGGGACAGGCCATAATTCACCCCTCCACTTT
j_gene: TRBJ1-1; v_gene: TRBV19; d_gene: TRBD1; abundance: -; CDR3aa: CASSTGQGAVLYTEAFF; CDR3nt: TGTGCCAGTAGTACTGGACAGGGGGCTGTATTGTACACTGAAGCTTTCTTT
j_gene: TRBJ1-2; v_gene: TRBV10-3; d_gene: TRBD1; abundance: -; CDR3aa: CAISETRTGDYGYTF; CDR3nt: TGTGCCATCAGTGAGACACGGACAGGGGACTATGGCTACACCTTC
j_gene: TRBJ2-7; v_gene: TRBV9; d_gene: TRBD2; abundance: -; CDR3aa: CASSVETSGALREQYF; CDR3nt: TGTGCCAGCAGCGTAGAAACTAGCGGGGCTCTCCGCGAGCAGTACTTC
j_gene: TRBJ1-4; v_gene: TRBV19; d_gene: TRBD1; abundance: -; CDR3aa: CASSTRQGKYEKLFF; CDR3nt: TGTGCCAGTAGTACACGACAGGGAAAGTATGAAAAACTGTTTTTT
j_gene: TRBJ2-3; v_gene: TRBV4-3; d_gene: -; abundance: -; CDR3aa: CASSQDRWSTDTQYF; CDR3nt: TGCGCCAGCAGCCAAGACAGGTGGAGCACAGATACGCAGTATTTT
j_gene: TRBJ2-1; v_gene: TRBV4-2; d_gene: TRBD2; abundance: -; CDR3aa: CASSQDFTSGFDEQFF; CDR3nt: TGTGCCAGCAGCCAAGATTTCACTAGCGGCTTCGATGAGCAGTTCTTC
j_gene: TRBJ1-1; v_gene: TRBV7-9; d_gene: -; abundance: -; CDR3aa: CASRLDGAKGEAFF; CDR3nt: TGTGCCAGCAGGCTTGATGGGGCTAAGGGTGAAGCTTTCTTT
j_gene: TRBJ2-1; v_gene: TRBV20-1; d_gene: -; abundance: few; CDR3aa: CSASRANEQFF; CDR3nt: TGCAGTGCTAGCAGGGCGAATGAGCAGTTCTTC
j_gene: TRBJ2-3; v_gene: TRBV10-3; d_gene: TRBD2; abundance: -; CDR3aa: CAISEDGLAGTDTQYF; CDR3nt: TGTGCCATCAGTGAGGACGGACTAGCGGGAACAGATACGCAGTATTTT
j_gene: TRBJ2-2; v_gene: TRBV11-2; d_gene: TRBD2; abundance: -; CDR3aa: CASSLSRTRAPGTGELFF; CDR3nt: TGTGCCAGCAGCTTATCCCGGACTAGGGCCCCGGGCACCGGGGAGCTGTTTTTT
j_gene: TRBJ2-2; v_gene: TRBV29-1; d_gene: TRBD1; abundance: -; CDR3aa: CSVESRDRGFGELFF; CDR3nt: TGCAGCGTTGAATCGAGGGACAGGGGATTCGGGGAGCTGTTTTTT
j_gene: TRBJ2-7; v_gene: TRBV6-5; d_gene: TRBD1; abundance: -; CDR3aa: CASGRDRVLEQYF; CDR3nt: TGTGCCAGCGGACGTGACAGGGTGCTCGAGCAGTACTTC
j_gene: TRBJ2-3; v_gene: TRBV7-8; d_gene: -; abundance: -; CDR3aa: CASSASDARGWGTDTQYF; CDR3nt: TGTGCCAGCAGCGCTTCGGATGCCAGGGGTTGGGGCACAGATACGCAGTATTTT